The sample holds many counts of the clone carrying this T cell receptor beta chain. The data are from a study of T cells in Graves' hyperthyroidism and ophthalmopathy. The TCR beta CDR3 regions underwent amplification using RNA transcripts as the source. First-round RT-PCR with HTBI primers amplified the TCR CDR3 region. Using its own MiXCR run on the multiplex PCR reads, TCRdb lists one record per CDR3 protein. Of around 380,000 distinct CDR3 sequences in the sample, approximately 15% were seen once. PBMCs were derived from around 10 ml fresh peripheral blood. This CDR3 spans 14 amino acids. Trimming took 7 bases from V and 0 from J; bases not matched to a gene: 6.

Sequenced material: blood. The receptor was isolated from a man aged 30-40 years with Graves' hyperthyroidism that later progressed to Graves' ophthalmopathy. This chain uses TRBV12-3 or TRBV12-4 with TRBJ2-7, with 7 nucleotides matching TRBD2. The CDR3 here is CASTKRGSSYEQYF. Here the CDR3 DNA reads TGTGCCAGCACCAAGCGGGGTAGCTCCTACGAGCAGTACTTC.